The 24 T cell receptor beta chains reported below all come from one sample, sequenced in a study of beta chain features in type 1 diabetes. Overall study findings and caveats: In every one of the four CD4+ subsets, TCRB CDR3s were moderately but significantly shorter in Type 1 diabetes patients.

The antigens for these receptors are not known. Of the isolated RNA, all was reverse transcribed, and so the sequenced material was expressed TCRB transcripts. Assay: immunoSEQ multiplex PCR; the TCRdb copy retains only in-frame clones and omits some. The data hold 400,000 or so clones, with 9.5% to 10% observed a single time. Sample: central memory CD4+ T cells from blood. The receptors derive from a man aged 30-40 years with type 1 diabetes.

This clone was counted a few times. The J gene is TRBJ2-3, the V gene TRBV7-3, with 9 bases identical to TRBD1. CDR3 length: 14 amino acids. In germline, CDR1 is SGHTA, CDR2 FQGTGA. Losses at the gene ends were 6 bases for V and 6 bases for J; bases not matched to a gene: 7. For the CDR3, the DNA is TGTGCCAGCAGTTCGGGACAGGGTTTGGATACGCAGTATTTT. As protein: CASSSGQGLDTQYF. Full variable domain (remainder filled in from reference TRBV7-3 and TRBJ2-3): GAGVSQTPSNKVTEKGKYVELRCDPISGHTALYWYRQSLGQGPEFLIYFQGTGAADDSGLPNDRFFAVRPEGSVSTLKIQRTERGDSAVYLCASSSGQGLDTQYFGPGTRLTVL.

The CDR3 is CASSLLRGSYEQYF. CDR3 sequence (DNA): TGTGCCAGCAGCTTGCTGAGGGGATCCTACGAGCAGTACTTC. The chain recombines TRBV5-6 with TRBJ2-7, with D perhaps being TRBD1 or TRBD2 (5 bases each). The CDR3 loop spans 14 amino acids. Trimming removed 1 base at V and 1 base at J, with 9 bases between. From germline, CDR1 is SGHDT and CDR2 YYEEEE.

This clone was observed many times. This chain connects TRBV28 to TRBJ2-3, with 7 bases lining up with TRBD2. The CDR3 extends over 20 amino acids. Trimming took 8 bases from V and 0 from J; bases not matched to a gene: 23. Germline-derived CDR1 and CDR2 are MDHEN and SYDVKM. CDR3 protein: CASSRAGAYTYSSSTDTQYF. The CDR3 DNA sequence: TGTGCCAGCTCTAGGGCGGGAGCCTATACGTATTCCTCTAGCACAGATACGCAGTATTTT.

The genes are TRBV11-2 and TRBJ1-3; no definite D call. The ends were cut back, 6 bases at V and 6 bases at J, with 6 bases in the middle. The CDR3 is 11 amino acids. Germline loops: CDR1 SGHAT, CDR2 FQNNGV. CDR3 region: CASSRLNTIYF. The CDR3 bases are TGTGCCAGCAGTCGCCTAAACACCATATATTTT.

This chain joins TRBV6-5 and TRBJ1-2, with TRBD1 matching 8 bases. J was trimmed by 9 bases and V by 0 bases; bases with no gene match: 9. The CDR3 has 15 amino acids. The germline CDR1 and CDR2 sequences are MNHEY and SVGAGI. CDR3 bases: TGTGCCAGCAGTTACTCTTACAGGACAGGGACAAGCTACACCTTC. Translation gives CASSYSYRTGTSYTF.

The J gene is TRBJ2-7, the V gene TRBV27; D is possibly TRBD1 or TRBD2 (5 bases each). This CDR3 has 14 amino acids. The V gene lost 8 bases and the J gene lost 0 bases, with 14 bases spanning the gap. The germline gives CDR1 MNHEY, CDR2 SMNVEV (reference sequence). The CDR3 DNA reads TGTGCCAGCCGCCGGGACGGCTACTCCTACGAGCAGTACTTC. It yields the protein CASRRDGYSYEQYF.

In its sample, this clone was seen a few times. The gene calls are TRBV6-5 and TRBJ2-5; weak D call: TRBD1 (5 bases). This CDR3 has 16 residues. The germline V gene encodes CDR1 MNHEY and CDR2 SVGAGI. V gave up 2 bases and J gave up 0 bases, with 13 bases separating them. The CDR3 is CASSYPQGPDQETQYF. Written as DNA, the CDR3 is TGTGCCAGCAGTTACCCTCAGGGTCCCGACCAAGAGACCCAGTACTTC.

This clone has just a few counts. The CDR3 region has the DNA TGCGCCAGCAGCTTACAGGGAGAGACCCAGTACTTC. Its protein is CASSLQGETQYF. The J gene is TRBJ2-5, the V gene TRBV5-1; a possible D gene is TRBD1 (6 bases). V was cut by 2 bases and J by 4 bases, with 6 bases left in between. The V gene's germline CDR1 is SGHRS and CDR2 YFSETQ. CDR3 size: 12 residues.

This chain uses TRBV10-1 with TRBJ2-3, with 7 bases identical to TRBD2. The germline CDR1 and CDR2 sequences are WNHNN and SYGVQD (reference sequence). The CDR3 length is 16 residues. With V trimmed by 4 bases and J by 2 bases, 9 bases remained unmatched. The CDR3 DNA sequence: TGCGCCAGCAGTGCTAGACTAGCAGAAAACACAGATACGCAGTATTTT. Its translation is CASSARLAENTDTQYF.

This clone turned up a few times. The genes are TRBV5-1 and TRBJ2-1; a weak D match, TRBD1 (6 bases). The CDR3 has 14 residues. CDR1 is SGHRS and CDR2 is YFSETQ in the germline V gene. V dropped 4 bases and J dropped 15 bases, with 23 bases sitting between them. The CDR3 nucleotides read TGCGCCAGCAGCGTTGGGGGTGTCGGGGACACTGGGTTCTTC. Translating it yields CASSVGGVGDTGFF.

This clone was found a few times. This chain connects TRBV27 to TRBJ1-4; unclear D gene. This CDR3 comprises 16 residues. Germline V lookup: CDR1 MNHEY, CDR2 SMNVEV (reference sequence). Trimming left V 2 bases short and J 0 bases short, with 10 bases between. In DNA, the CDR3 is TGTGCCAGCAGTTTAAAAGCGGGCGCAACTAATGAAAAACTGTTTTTT. Encoded protein: CASSLKAGATNEKLFF.

This clone occurred a few times. The genes are TRBV27 and TRBJ1-5; possible D gene TRBD1, 6 bases. V gave up 5 bases and J gave up 5 bases, with 16 bases separating them. The CDR3 loop spans 15 amino acids. Germline CDR1 MNHEY, CDR2 SMNVEV (reference sequence). The CDR3, as DNA: TGTGCCAGCAGTCCTACAGGGCAGACTTATCAGCCCCAGCATTTT. The encoded protein is CASSPTGQTYQPQHF.

CDR3 nucleotides: TGTGCCAGCAGCTCCAGCGGGAGTTTTCCTTCTAGCACAGATACGCAGTATTTT. As protein: CASSSSGSFPSSTDTQYF. This chain links TRBV7-9 with TRBJ2-3; 8 bases are shared with TRBD2. Germline lookup yields CDR1 SEHNR and CDR2 FQNEAQ (reference sequence). The V and J ends lost 4 bases and 0 bases, in that order; junction bases with no gene match: 12. This CDR3 spans 18 amino acids.

V usage is TRBV11-3 and J usage is TRBJ2-1, with D unclear. CDR1 is SGHNT and CDR2 is YENEEA in the germline V gene. The V end lost 0 bases, the J end lost 0 bases, and 12 bases lay between the germline ends. CDR3 length: 17 residues. CDR3 coding DNA: TGTGCCAGCAGCTTAGACCCGACCGCCAGCTCCTACAATGAGCAGTTCTTC. Protein sequence: CASSLDPTASSYNEQFF.

This clone was observed a handful of times. This chain links TRBV2 with TRBJ2-7; no reliable D call. Germline assignment: CDR1 SNHLY and CDR2 FYNNEI. The CDR3 contains 13 residues. Trimming pared 8 bases from V and 1 base from J, leaving 12 bases between. CDR3 loop: CASGRTGSYEQYF. CDR3 nucleotides: TGTGCCAGCGGACGGACCGGTTCCTACGAGCAGTACTTC.

Only a few counts were recorded for this clone. This chain's CDR3 is CASSQVDREGEQYF. The CDR3 bases are TGCGCCAGCAGCCAAGTCGACAGGGAAGGGGAGCAGTACTTC. The V and J genes are TRBV4-1 and TRBJ2-7; 7 bases map to TRBD1. V gave up 1 base and J gave up 7 bases; unmatched junction bases: 7. The CDR3 contains 14 residues. Germline V gene data show CDR1 as MGHRA and CDR2 as YSYEKL.

Concerning this clone: The sample carries other DNA sequences with the same CDR3. CDR3 sequence reads: CASSLTGNTEAFF. For the CDR3, the DNA is TGTGCCAGCAGCTTGACAGGGAACACTGAAGCTTTCTTT. This rearrangement joins TRBV7-2 to TRBJ1-1; a possible D gene is TRBD1 (6 bases). The CDR3 extends over 13 amino acids. From germline, CDR1 is SGHTA and CDR2 FQGNSA. V shed 3 bases and J shed 1 base, with 6 bases lying between them.

This clone occurred a few times. This chain joins TRBV28 and TRBJ1-2; TRBD1 might be the D (6 bases). This CDR3 has 13 residues. The ends were cut back, 6 bases at V and 6 bases at J, with 14 bases in the middle. Germline CDR1 reads MDHEN; CDR2 reads SYDVKM. CDR3 in DNA: TGTGCCAGCAGGCGAACAGGGTCGGATGGCTACACCTTC. Translating gives CASRRTGSDGYTF.

This clone was seen only once. The gene calls are TRBV27 and TRBJ1-2; 7 bases line up with TRBD1. The V and J ends lost 5 bases and 4 bases, in that order; junction bases with no gene match: 7. The CDR3 consists of 14 residues. Germline V gives CDR1 MNHEY, CDR2 SMNVEV (reference sequence). CDR3 loop: CASSIREGAYGYTF. The CDR3 DNA is TGTGCCAGCAGTATCAGGGAGGGGGCCTATGGCTACACCTTC.

The chain is built from TRBV4-3 and TRBJ1-2, with a tentative D call TRBD1 (6 bases). The length of the CDR3 is 14 residues. Germline V CDR1 and CDR2: LGHNA, YSLEER. The V end was cut by 0 bases, the J end by 5 bases, with 10 bases between. The chain's CDR3 is CASSQEGTSYGYTF. CDR3 sequence (DNA): TGCGCCAGCAGCCAAGAGGGGACATCATATGGCTACACCTTC.

This clone has a handful of counts. The chain has TRBV12-5 and TRBJ2-3, with 13 bases lining up with TRBD2. The V gene's germline CDR1 is LGHNT and CDR2 FRNRAP. Trimming removed 5 bases from V and 5 bases from J; junction bases left unmatched: 1. This CDR3 is 14 amino acids long. For the CDR3, the DNA is TGTGCTAGTGGTGGACTAGCGGGAGTAGATACGCAGTATTTT. This gives the protein CASGGLAGVDTQYF.

This chain connects TRBV9 to TRBJ1-5; 7 bases agree with TRBD1. CDR3 length equals 15 residues. Germline lookup yields CDR1 SGDLS and CDR2 YYNGEE. With 4 bases clipped from V and 6 bases from J, the junction kept 10 bases outside the gene matches. The CDR3 spells CASSPFDRVAQPQHF. In DNA, the CDR3 is TGTGCCAGCAGCCCCTTTGACAGGGTGGCTCAGCCCCAGCATTTT.

The chain employs TRBV4-2 and TRBJ1-1; a possible D gene is TRBD1 (5 bases). The germline gives CDR1 LGHNA, CDR2 YNFKEQ. Trimming removed 5 bases at V and 3 bases at J, with 13 bases between. CDR3 size: 14 residues. In DNA form, the CDR3 reads TGTGCCAGCAGCTCCCAGGGAGAGGACACTGAAGCTTTCTTT. Protein: CASSSQGEDTEAFF.

This clone has a handful of counts. The chain combines TRBV7-2 with TRBJ2-3; D is uncertain. Germline CDR1 reads SGHTA; CDR2 reads FQGNSA. The length of the CDR3 is 12 residues. Trimming removed 6 bases at V and 2 bases at J, with 6 bases between. The CDR3 sequence is CASRLITDTQYF. In DNA, the CDR3 is TGTGCCAGCAGGCTTATCACAGATACGCAGTATTTT.